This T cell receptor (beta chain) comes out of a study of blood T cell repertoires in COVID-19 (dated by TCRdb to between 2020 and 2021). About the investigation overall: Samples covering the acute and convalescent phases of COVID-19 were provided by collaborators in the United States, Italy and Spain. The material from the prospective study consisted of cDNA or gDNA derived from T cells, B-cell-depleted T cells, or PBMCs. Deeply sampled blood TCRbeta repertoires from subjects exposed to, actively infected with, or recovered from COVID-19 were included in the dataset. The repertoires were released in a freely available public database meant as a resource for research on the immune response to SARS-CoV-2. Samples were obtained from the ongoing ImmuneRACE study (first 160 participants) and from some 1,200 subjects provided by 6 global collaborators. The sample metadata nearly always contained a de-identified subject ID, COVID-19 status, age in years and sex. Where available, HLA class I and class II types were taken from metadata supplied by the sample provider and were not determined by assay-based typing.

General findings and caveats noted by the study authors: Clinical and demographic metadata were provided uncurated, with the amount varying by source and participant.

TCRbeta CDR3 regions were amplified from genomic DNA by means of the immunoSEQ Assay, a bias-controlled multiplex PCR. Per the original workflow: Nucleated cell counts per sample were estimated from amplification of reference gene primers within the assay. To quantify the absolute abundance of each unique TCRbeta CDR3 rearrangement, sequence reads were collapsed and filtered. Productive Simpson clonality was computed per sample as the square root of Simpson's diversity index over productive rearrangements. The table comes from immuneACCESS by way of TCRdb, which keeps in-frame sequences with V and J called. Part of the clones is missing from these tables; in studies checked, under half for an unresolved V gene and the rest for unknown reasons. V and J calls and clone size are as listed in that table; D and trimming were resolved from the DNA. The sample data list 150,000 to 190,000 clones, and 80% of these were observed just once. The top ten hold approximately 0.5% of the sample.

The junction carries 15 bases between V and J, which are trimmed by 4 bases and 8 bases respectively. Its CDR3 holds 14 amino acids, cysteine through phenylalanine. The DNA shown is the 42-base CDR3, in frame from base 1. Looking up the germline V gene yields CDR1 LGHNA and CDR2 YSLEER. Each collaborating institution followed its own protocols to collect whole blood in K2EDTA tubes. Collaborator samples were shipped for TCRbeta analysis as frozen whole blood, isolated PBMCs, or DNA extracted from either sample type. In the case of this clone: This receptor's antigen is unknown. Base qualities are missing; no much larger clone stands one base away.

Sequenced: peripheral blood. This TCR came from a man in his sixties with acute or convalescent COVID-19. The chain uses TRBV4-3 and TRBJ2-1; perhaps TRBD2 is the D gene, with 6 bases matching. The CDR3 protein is CASSPRGSGYEQFF. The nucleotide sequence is TGCGCCAGCAGCCCCCGGGGGTCTGGGTATGAGCAGTTCTTC.